The next 7 T cell receptor beta chains were all read from a single sample in a study of regulatory T cells in long-lasting Graves disease. Documented time point: newly diagnosed GD, antithyroid drugs for less than 3 months. After RNA was extracted from PBMCs, the TCR library was made from it. Arm-PCR of CDR3 regions with iRepertoire HTBI primers generated TCR beta libraries. TCRdb used MiXCR to reprocess the multiplex PCR reads, holding one entry per CDR3 protein. The sample contains approximately 440,000 distinct CDR3 sequences, roughly 15% of which appear only once. This same sample was also part of a study on T cells in Graves' hyperthyroidism and ophthalmopathy.

Material: peripheral blood mononuclear cells (PBMCs), obtained at new diagnosis, from a patient treated with antithyroid drugs. The receptors originated from a man in his forties with Graves disease.

This clonotype was observed at least ten times. The chain uses TRBV20-1 and TRBJ2-5; D is unresolved. Trimming removed 6 bases from V and 3 bases from J, with 8 bases in between. The CDR3 is 11 amino acids. Germline V gene sequence: CDR1 DFQATT, CDR2 SNEGSKA (reference sequence). The CDR3 DNA is TGCAGTGCCGCTGTTAAAGAGACCCAGTACTTC. This translates into CSAAVKETQYF.

This clonotype was picked up a small number of times. The V call is TRBV28, the J call TRBJ2-1; 8 bases align to TRBD2. The CDR3 loop spans 14 amino acids. Germline values: CDR1 MDHEN, CDR2 SYDVKM. The junction had 11 bases not matched to a gene; V was cut back by 7 bases and J by 9 bases. The chain's CDR3 is CASKTGGPWGEQFF. The CDR3 DNA is TGTGCCAGCAAGACGGGAGGGCCTTGGGGTGAGCAGTTCTTC.

This clonotype showed up many times. This rearrangement joins TRBV12-5 to TRBJ2-1, with 10 bases lining up with TRBD2. Germline values: CDR1 LGHNT, CDR2 FRNRAP. V shed 2 bases and J 6 bases; nucleotides not matched to a gene: 13. The CDR3 runs 18 residues. The DNA of the CDR3 is TGTGCTAGTGGTTTGTCGACTCTAGCGGGGGTGAGGGCCAATGAGCAGTTCTTC. Protein: CASGLSTLAGVRANEQFF.

The table lists this clonotype with many counts. CDR3 nucleotide sequence: TGCAGTGCGCCCACAGGAAAGAACACTGAAGCTTTCTTT. Translating gives CSAPTGKNTEAFF. The chain employs TRBV20-1 and TRBJ1-1; weak D call: TRBD1 (5 bases). CDR3 length equals 13 residues. V was pared by 6 bases and J by 1 base, with 12 bases between. CDR1 and CDR2 (germline): DFQATT, SNEGSKA (reference sequence).

V gene TRBV5-8 combines with J gene TRBJ2-7; 8 nucleotides match TRBD1. V gave up 4 bases and J gave up 1 base; unmatched junction bases: 7. The CDR3 contains 15 residues. CDR1 and CDR2 from the germline V gene are SGHTS and YDEGEE. The CDR3 DNA follows: TGTGCCAGCAGCCCTAACGGACAGGGATCCTACGAGCAGTACTTC. Translation gives CASSPNGQGSYEQYF.

This clonotype appeared a few times. The chain recombines TRBV7-9 with TRBJ2-1, with D perhaps matching TRBD1 (6 bases). The CDR3 runs to 15 residues. Trimming removed 5 bases from V and 7 bases from J, with 18 bases in between. From germline, CDR1 is SEHNR and CDR2 FQNEAQ (reference sequence). The CDR3 loop is CASSPGTWRQNEQFF. The CDR3 coding sequence is TGTGCCAGCAGCCCAGGGACATGGAGGCAGAATGAGCAGTTCTTC. The full variable domain, its missing parts supplied by reference TRBV7-9 and TRBJ2-1, is DTGVSQNPRHKITKRGQNVTFRCDPISEHNRLYWYRQTLGQGPEFLTYFQNEAQLEKSRLLSDRFSAERPKGSFSTLEIQRTEQGDSAMYLCASSPGTWRQNEQFFGPGTRLTVL.

This clonotype was observed at least ten times. This chain links TRBV12-3 or TRBV12-4 with TRBJ2-7, with TRBD1 identical over 11 bases. The CDR3 is made up of 14 amino acids. Germline trimming cut 6 bases from V and 4 bases from J; bases unmatched to any gene: 5. DNA for the CDR3: TGTGCCAGCAGCCGAGGGGACAGGGGGTACGAGCAGTACTTC. It encodes CASSRGDRGYEQYF.